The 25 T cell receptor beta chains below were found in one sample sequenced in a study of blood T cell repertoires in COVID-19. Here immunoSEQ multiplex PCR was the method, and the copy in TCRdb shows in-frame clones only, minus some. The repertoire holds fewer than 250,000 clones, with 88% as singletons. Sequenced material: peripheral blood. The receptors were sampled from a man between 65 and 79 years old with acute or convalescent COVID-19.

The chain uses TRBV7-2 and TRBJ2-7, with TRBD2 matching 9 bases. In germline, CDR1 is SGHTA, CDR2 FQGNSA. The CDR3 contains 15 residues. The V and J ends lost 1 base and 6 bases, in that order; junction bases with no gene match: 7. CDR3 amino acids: CASSLDASGASEQYF. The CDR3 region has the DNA TGTGCCAGCAGCTTAGACGCTAGCGGGGCGTCCGAGCAGTACTTC.

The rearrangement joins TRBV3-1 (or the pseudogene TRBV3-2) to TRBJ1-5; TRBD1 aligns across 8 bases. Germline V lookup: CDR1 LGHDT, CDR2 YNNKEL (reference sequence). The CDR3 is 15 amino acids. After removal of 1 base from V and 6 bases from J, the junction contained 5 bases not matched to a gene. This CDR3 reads CASSQGQGSGQPQHF. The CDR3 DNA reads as TGTGCCAGCAGCCAAGGACAGGGGTCGGGTCAGCCCCAGCATTTT.

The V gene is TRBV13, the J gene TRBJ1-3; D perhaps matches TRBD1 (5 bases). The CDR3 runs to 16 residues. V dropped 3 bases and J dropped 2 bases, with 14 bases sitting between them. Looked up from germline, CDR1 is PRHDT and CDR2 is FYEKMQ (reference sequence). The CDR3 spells CASSLRGDPAGNTIYF. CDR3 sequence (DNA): TGTGCCAGCAGCTTGCGGGGGGACCCCGCTGGAAACACCATATATTTT.

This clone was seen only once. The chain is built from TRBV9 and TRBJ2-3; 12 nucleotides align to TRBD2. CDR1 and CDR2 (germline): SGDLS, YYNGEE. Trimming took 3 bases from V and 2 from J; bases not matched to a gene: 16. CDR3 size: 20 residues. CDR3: CASSGRSPMGLAGLTDTQYF. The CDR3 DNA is TGTGCCAGCAGCGGACGATCACCAATGGGACTAGCGGGCCTCACAGATACGCAGTATTTT.

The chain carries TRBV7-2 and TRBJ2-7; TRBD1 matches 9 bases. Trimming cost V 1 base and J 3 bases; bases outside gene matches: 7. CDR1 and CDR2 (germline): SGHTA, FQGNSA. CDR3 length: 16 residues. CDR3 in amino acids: CASSLVSGDRVYEQYF. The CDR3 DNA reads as TGTGCCAGCAGCTTAGTATCAGGGGACAGGGTCTACGAGCAGTACTTC. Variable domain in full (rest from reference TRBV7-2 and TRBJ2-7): GAGVSQSPSNKVTEKGKDVELRCDPISGHTALYWYRQSLGQGLEFLIYFQGNSAPDKSGLPSDRFSAERTGGSVSTLTIQRTQQEDSAVYLCASSLVSGDRVYEQYFGPGTRLTVT.

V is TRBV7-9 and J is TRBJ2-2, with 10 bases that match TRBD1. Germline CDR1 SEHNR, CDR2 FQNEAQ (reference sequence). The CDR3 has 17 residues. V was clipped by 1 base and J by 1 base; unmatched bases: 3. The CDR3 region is CASSLGDRGRNTGELFF. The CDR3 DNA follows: TGTGCCAGCAGCTTAGGGGACAGGGGCCGGAACACCGGGGAGCTGTTTTTT.

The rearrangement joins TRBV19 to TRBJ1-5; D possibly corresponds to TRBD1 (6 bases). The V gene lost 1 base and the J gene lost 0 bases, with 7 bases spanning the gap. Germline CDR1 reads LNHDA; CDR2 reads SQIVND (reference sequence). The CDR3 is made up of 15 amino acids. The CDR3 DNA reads TGTGCCAGTAGTATAGGAGGGGGTAGCAATCAGCCCCAGCATTTT. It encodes CASSIGGGSNQPQHF.

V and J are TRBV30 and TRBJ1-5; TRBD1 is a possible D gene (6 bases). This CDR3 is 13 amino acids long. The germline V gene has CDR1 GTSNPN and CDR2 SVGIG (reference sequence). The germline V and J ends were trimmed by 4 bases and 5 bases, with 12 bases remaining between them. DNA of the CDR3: TGTGCCTGGACTAGGGGGTCGGATCAGCCCCAGCATTTT. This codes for CAWTRGSDQPQHF.

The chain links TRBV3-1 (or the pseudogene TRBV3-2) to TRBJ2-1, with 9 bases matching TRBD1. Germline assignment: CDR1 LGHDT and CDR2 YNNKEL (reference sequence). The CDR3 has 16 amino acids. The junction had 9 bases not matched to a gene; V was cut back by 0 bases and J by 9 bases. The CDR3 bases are TGTGCCAGCAGCCAAGACGGGACAGGGTATCAGGGTGAGCAGTTCTTC. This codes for CASSQDGTGYQGEQFF.

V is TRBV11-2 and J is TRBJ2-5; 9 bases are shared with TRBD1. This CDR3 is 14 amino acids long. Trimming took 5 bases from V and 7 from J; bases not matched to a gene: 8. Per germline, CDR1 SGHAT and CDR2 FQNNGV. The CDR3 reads CASSRGQGIGTQYF. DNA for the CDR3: TGTGCCAGCAGCCGTGGACAGGGGATTGGGACCCAGTACTTC.

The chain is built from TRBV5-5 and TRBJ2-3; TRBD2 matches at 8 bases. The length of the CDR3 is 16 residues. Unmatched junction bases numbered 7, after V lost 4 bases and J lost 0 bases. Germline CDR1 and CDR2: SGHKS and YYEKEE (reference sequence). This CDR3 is CASSPRLALSTDTQYF. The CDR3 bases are TGTGCCAGCAGCCCAAGACTAGCGCTTAGCACAGATACGCAGTATTTT.

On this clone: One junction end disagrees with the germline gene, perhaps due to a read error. CDR3 sequence: CASSIATGGTEAFF. The CDR3 bases are TGTGCCAGCAGCATAGCCACAGGGGGCACTGAAGCTTTCTTT. The chain is built from TRBV7-9 and TRBJ1-1, with 8 bases lining up with TRBD1. Germline V gives CDR1 SEHNR, CDR2 FQNEAQ (reference sequence). This CDR3 comprises 14 residues.

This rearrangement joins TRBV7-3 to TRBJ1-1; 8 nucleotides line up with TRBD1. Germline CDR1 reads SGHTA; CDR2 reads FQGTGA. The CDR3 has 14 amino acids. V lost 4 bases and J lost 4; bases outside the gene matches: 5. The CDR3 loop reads CASSSGQGATEAFF. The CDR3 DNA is TGTGCCAGCAGCTCAGGACAGGGAGCCACTGAAGCTTTCTTT. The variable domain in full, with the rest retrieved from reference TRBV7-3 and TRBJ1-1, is GAGVSQTPSNKVTEKGKYVELRCDPISGHTALYWYRQSLGQGPEFLIYFQGTGAADDSGLPNDRFFAVRPEGSVSTLKIQRTERGDSAVYLCASSSGQGATEAFFGQGTRLTVV.

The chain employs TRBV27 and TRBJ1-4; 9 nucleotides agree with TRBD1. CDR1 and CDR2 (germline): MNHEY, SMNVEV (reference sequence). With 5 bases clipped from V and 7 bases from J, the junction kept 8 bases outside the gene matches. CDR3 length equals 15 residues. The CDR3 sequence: CASSDGTGRSEKLFF. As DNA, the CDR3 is TGTGCCAGCAGTGATGGGACAGGGAGGAGTGAAAAACTGTTTTTT.

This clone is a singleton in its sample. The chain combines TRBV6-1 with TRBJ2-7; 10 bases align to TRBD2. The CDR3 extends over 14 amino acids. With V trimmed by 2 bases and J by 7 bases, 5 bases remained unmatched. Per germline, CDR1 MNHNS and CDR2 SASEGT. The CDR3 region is CASSELAGAQEQYF. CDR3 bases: TGTGCCAGCAGTGAACTAGCGGGAGCACAGGAGCAGTACTTC.

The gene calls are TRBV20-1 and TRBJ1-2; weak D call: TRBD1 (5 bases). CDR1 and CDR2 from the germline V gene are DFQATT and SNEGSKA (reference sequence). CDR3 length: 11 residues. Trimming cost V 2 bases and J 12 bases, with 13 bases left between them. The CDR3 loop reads CSARTGSVHTF. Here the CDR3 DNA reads TGCAGTGCTAGAACAGGCTCTGTCCACACCTTC.

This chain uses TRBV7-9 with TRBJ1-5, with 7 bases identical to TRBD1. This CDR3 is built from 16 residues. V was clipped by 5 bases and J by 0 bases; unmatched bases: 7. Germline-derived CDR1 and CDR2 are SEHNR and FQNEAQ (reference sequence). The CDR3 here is CASSGPGTDSNQPQHF. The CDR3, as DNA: TGTGCCAGCAGCGGACCCGGGACAGATAGCAATCAGCCCCAGCATTTT.

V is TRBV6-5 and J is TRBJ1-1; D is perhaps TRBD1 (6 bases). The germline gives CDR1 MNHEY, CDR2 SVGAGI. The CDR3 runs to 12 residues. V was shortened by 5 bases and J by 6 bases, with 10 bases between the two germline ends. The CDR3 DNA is TGTGCCAGCAGTAGGGGGATCTCTGAAGCTTTCTTT. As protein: CASSRGISEAFF.

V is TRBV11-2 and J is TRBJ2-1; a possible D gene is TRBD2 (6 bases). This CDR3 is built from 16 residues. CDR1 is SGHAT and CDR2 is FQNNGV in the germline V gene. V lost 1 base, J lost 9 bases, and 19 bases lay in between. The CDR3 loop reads CASSLAVTSLEGEQFF. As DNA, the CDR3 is TGTGCCAGCAGCTTAGCAGTCACTAGCCTTGAAGGTGAGCAGTTCTTC.

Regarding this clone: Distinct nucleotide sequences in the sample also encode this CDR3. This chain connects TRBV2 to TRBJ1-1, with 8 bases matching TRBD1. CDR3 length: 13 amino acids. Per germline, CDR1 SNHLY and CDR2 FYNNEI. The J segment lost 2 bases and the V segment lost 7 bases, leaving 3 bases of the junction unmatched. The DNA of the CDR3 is TGTGCCAGCACCGGACAGGGCAACACTGAAGCTTTCTTT. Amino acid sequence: CASTGQGNTEAFF.

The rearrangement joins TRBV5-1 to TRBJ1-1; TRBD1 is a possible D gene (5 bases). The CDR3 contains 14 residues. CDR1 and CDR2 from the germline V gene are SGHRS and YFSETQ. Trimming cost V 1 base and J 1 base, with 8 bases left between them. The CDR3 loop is CASSLRTSNTEAFF. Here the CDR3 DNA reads TGCGCCAGCAGCTTGCGGACATCGAACACTGAAGCTTTCTTT.

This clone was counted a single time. This chain's CDR3 is CATSTTAYAGGYTF. CDR3 coding DNA: TGTGCCACCAGTACCACAGCCTATGCGGGAGGCTACACCTTC. This chain uses TRBV24-1 with TRBJ1-2; D remains unclear. Germline V gives CDR1 KGHDR, CDR2 SFDVKD. The CDR3 contains 14 residues. The V end lost 6 bases, the J end lost 8 bases, and 18 bases lay between the germline ends.

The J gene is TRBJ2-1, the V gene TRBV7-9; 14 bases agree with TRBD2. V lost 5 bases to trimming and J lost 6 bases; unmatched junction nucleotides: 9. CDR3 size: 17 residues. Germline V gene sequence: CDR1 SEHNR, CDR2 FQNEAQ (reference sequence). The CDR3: CASSPVVTSGRANEQFF. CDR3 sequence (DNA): TGTGCCAGCAGCCCTGTGGTGACTAGCGGGAGGGCCAATGAGCAGTTCTTC.

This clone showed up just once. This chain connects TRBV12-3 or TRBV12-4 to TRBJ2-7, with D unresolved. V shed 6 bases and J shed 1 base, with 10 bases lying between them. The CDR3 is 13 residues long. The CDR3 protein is CASRGSLSYEQYF. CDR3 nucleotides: TGTGCCAGCAGGGGCAGCTTATCCTACGAGCAGTACTTC.

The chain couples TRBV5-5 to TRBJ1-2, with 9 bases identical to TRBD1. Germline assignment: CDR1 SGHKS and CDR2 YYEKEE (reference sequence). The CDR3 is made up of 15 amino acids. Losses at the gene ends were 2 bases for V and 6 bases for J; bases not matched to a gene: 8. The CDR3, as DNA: TGTGCCAGCAGCTTAGGACAGGGGATGACAAATGGCTACACCTTC. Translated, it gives CASSLGQGMTNGYTF.